Sequencing of this T cell receptor beta chain was carried out in a study of CD8 T cells in Susac syndrome (dated by TCRdb to about 2019). About the full investigation: Whether CD8+ T cell activation and differentiation in Susac syndrome was antigen driven was tested using repertoire sequencing. Overall study outcomes, separate from this receptor: The study acknowledged that relatively few individuals were included in the TCR sequencing and HLA analysis.

RNA was extracted with the RNeasy kit and about 0.5 to 1 ug was reverse transcribed using random hexamers. The immunoSEQ multiplex PCR assay, covering 54 Vbeta and 13 Jbeta segments, was used to amplify TCR beta CDR3 regions. PCR amplification bias was corrected by using a synthetic template baseline for primer optimization and computational correction. As for the authors' bioinformatics: Reads were assigned to V, D and J genes according to IMGT and analyzed in immunoSEQ Analyzer, with only productive sequences retained. To calculate clonality, Shannon entropy was normalized by log2 of the number of productive unique sequences and then subtracted from one. For each patient and control, public and private clones were evaluated within the 100 most prevalent clones. Susac-specific clones were defined as absent from healthy and MS cohorts, 850 to 1,300 published viral clones and other ImmuneACCESS disease sequences. TCRdb passed the public sequencing reads through fastp at Q25 and MiXCR, retaining productive beta sequences. Identical CDR3 proteins give one entry, which carries the most common genes and DNA. It is TCRdb's table, rather than the study itself, that gives the V and J calls and clone size. Present in this sample are about 160,000 distinct CDR3 sequences, approximately 92% of which were seen just once. The biggest ten clones account for more than 0.11% of the sample.

This clonotype was counted a single time. No antigen is known for it. No qualities accompany the bases; no much larger clone lies one base away. One read gives only weak evidence. V is cut back by 8 bases and J by 4 bases, with 10 bases in the junction unmatched. Based on the germline V gene (reference sequence), the CDR1 and CDR2 sequences are LGHDT and YNNKEL. The CDR3 runs 14 amino acids, cysteine and phenylalanine included. Just CDR3 DNA is preserved here, 42 bases in frame from base 1. High-throughput TCR beta sequencing profiled peripheral blood CD8+ and CD4+ T cells from healthy donors, Susac syndrome patients and multiple sclerosis patients. The healthy donors served as controls matched for age and sex. Bulk CD8+ and CD4+ T cells were purified by magnetic negative isolation, whereas CD8+ TEMRA cells were enriched by FACS. Blood was drawn into EDTA tubes, processed within 24 hours, and PBMCs were isolated by density gradient centrifugation. PBMCs destined for TCR sequencing were cryopreserved in liquid nitrogen and later thawed in a 37 °C water bath. A purity of at least 90% was achieved for sorted or isolated CD4+, CD8+ and CD8+ TEMRA cells.

The specimen was CD4+ T cells from PBMCs. The rearrangement combines TRBV3-1 with TRBJ1-2, and 7 bases in between align with TRBD1. This sequence was found in a human donor in good health. This receptor carries the CDR3 CASGTTGTSYGYTF. The nucleotides read TGTGCCAGCGGTACGACAGGGACGAGCTATGGCTACACCTTC.